This T cell receptor beta chain is drawn from a study of CD8 T cells in ankylosing spondylitis. Note on this clonotype: Its matching antigen is unknown.

Whole-study findings and limits: Made up of eight highly homologous variants, a TCR beta motif appeared characteristic of ankylosing spondylitis blood. Some motif variants were previously reported in reactive arthritis synovial fluid and blood. Within peripheral blood, clones linked to disease were CD8+ and relatively rare. Within matched ankylosing spondylitis synovial fluid, disease-linked clones were reportedly significantly enriched.

Construction of TCR beta libraries was performed using quantitative 5'-RACE with molecular barcodes. TCRdb re-analysed the 5' RACE reads in MiXCR, keeping a single row per CDR3 protein. The sample carries fewer than 500,000 distinct CDR3 sequences, 25% to 30% recorded once. Sequencing was performed on blood, either unsorted or a sorted T cell fraction (not recorded which). This TCR was recovered from a male donor with ankylosing spondylitis.

As DNA, the CDR3 is TGTGCCAGCAGGGCGGACAGCACAGATACGCAGTATTTT. This codes for CASRADSTDTQYF. The chain has TRBV6-1 and TRBJ2-3; D is undetermined. Between the trimmed V and J ends, which lost 6 bases and 0 bases, there was a span of 7 bases. There are 13 residues in the CDR3. Germline V gives CDR1 MNHNS, CDR2 SASEGT.